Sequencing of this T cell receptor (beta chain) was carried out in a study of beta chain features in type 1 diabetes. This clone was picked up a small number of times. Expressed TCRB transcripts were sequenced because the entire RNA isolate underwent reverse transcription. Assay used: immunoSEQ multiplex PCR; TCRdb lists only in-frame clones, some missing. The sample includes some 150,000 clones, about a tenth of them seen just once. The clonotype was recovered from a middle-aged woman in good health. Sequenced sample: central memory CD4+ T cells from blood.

CDR3 in amino acids: CASSDPTRGRGVEAFF. For the CDR3, the DNA is TGCGCCAGCAGTGACCCTACCAGGGGGCGCGGAGTGGAAGCTTTCTTT. The chain joins TRBV5-1 to TRBJ1-1; 8 bases line up with TRBD1. CDR1 is SGHRS and CDR2 is YFSETQ in the germline V gene. The CDR3 totals 16 residues. The ends lost 5 bases at V and 8 bases at J; junction bases unmatched: 17.